The source of this TCR beta chain is a study of T cell responses to AZD1222 COVID-19 vaccine. Study results and limitations: Repertoire collection took place solely once the T cell response had peaked. It was only a handful of AZD1222 recipients who were seropositive at baseline.

Concerning this clone: Antigen specificity is unknown.

Measured with immunoSEQ multiplex PCR; TCRdb has only the in-frame clones, and not every one. Found here are about 100,000 clones, 80% to 90% of them singletons; the top ten hold about 3%. Germline V gene sequence: CDR1 MNHEY, CDR2 SMNVEV (reference sequence). The CDR3 sequence is 15 residues long. V gave up 1 base and J gave up 2 bases, with 11 bases separating them. The sequenced sample was peripheral blood, obtained on day 0 of AZD1222 vaccination. The chain uses TRBV27 and TRBJ1-2, with D perhaps TRBD1 (5 bases). This clonotype was obtained from an adult in good health. CDR3 amino acids: CASSLWGGANYGYTF. In DNA form, the CDR3 reads TGTGCCAGCAGTTTATGGGGAGGGGCGAACTATGGCTACACCTTC.